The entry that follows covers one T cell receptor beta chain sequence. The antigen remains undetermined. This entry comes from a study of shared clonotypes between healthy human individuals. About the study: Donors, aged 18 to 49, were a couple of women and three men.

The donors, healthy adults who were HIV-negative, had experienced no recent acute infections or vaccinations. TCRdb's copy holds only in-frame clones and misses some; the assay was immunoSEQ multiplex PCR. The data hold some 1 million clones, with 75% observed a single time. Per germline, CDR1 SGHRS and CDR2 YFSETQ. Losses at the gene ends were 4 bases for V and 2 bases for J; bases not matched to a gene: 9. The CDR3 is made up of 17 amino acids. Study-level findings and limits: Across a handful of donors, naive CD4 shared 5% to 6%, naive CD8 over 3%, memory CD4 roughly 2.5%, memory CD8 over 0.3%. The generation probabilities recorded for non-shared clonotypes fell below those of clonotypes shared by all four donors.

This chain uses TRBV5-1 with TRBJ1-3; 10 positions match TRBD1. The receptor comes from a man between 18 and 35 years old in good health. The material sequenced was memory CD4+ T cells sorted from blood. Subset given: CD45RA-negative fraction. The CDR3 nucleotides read TGCGCCAGCAGCATTACTCCGGGACAGGGGACTGGAAACACCATATATTTT. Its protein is CASSITPGQGTGNTIYF.